The T cell receptor beta chain described here comes from a study of OX40 agonist ivuxolimab in advanced cancers. Study details: Cohort: around 79% men, mean age about 60, aged about 23 to 80.

Clones were sequenced by immunoSEQ multiplex PCR, and TCRdb holds only the in-frame ones, with some missing. The data show about 100,000 clones, 89% seen once. V shed 7 bases and J shed 7 bases, with 8 bases lying between them. The CDR3 consists of 11 residues. Germline V lookup: CDR1 SNHLY, CDR2 FYNNEI. The study's findings and limits: With doses of 0.1 to 3.0 mg/kg, CD4+ and CD8+ blood T cells had undergone clonal expansion by week 6. Mean expanded clone counts were higher in CD8+ than CD4+ T cells.

This clone was seen once. Its target is unknown. The V gene is TRBV2, the J gene TRBJ1-3; D is unresolved. The sample was CD4+ or CD8+ T cells sorted from blood, taken in a trial of the OX40 agonist ivuxolimab. This clonotype was obtained from an adult with an advanced solid tumor such as melanoma, head and neck, liver or kidney cancer. The CDR3 nucleotides read TGTGCCAGCAAAAGTTTTAACACCATATATTTT. The encoded protein is CASKSFNTIYF. Using reference TRBV2 and TRBJ1-3 for the parts outside the CDR3, the full variable domain is EPEVTQTPSHQVTQMGQEVILRCVPISNHLYFYWYRQILGQKVEFLVSFYNNEISEKSEIFDDQFSVERPDGSNFTLKIRSTKLEDSAMYFCASKSFNTIYFGEGSWLTVV.